These 5 T cell receptor beta chains share one sample of origin, sequenced in a study of T-cell memory formation after mild COVID-19. Via MiXCR, TCRdb re-called the 5' RACE reads, giving one row per CDR3 protein. This table has hundreds of thousands of distinct CDR3 sequences, 20% to 25% appearing once. The sample comprised PBMCs or a T cell subset sorted from them (not recorded which). These receptors came from an adult woman who had mild COVID-19 (a few samples of this study predate the infection). Cell type and time point are not known.

The CDR3 coding sequence is TGTGCCAGCAGACTACGACCGGGACAGGGGGCTACAGGGGCCAACGTCCTGACTTTC. Protein product: CASRLRPGQGATGANVLTF. The chain combines TRBV5-8 with TRBJ2-6; 12 bases align to TRBD1. Germline V gene lookup returns CDR1 SGHTS and CDR2 YDEGEE. The length of the CDR3 is 19 residues. V lost 5 bases, J lost 4 bases, and 13 bases stayed unmatched. The full variable domain, in which reference TRBV5-8 and TRBJ2-6 provide the parts outside the CDR3, is EAGVTQSPTHLIKTRGQQATLRCSPISGHTSVYWYQQALGLGLQFLLWYDEGEERNRGNFPPRFSGRQFPNYSSELNVNALELEDSALYLCASRLRPGQGATGANVLTFGAGSRLTVL.

This clonotype was seen a few times. The V gene is TRBV24-1, the J gene TRBJ2-5; possibly TRBD2 for D (5 bases). This CDR3 spans 16 amino acids. CDR1 is KGHDR, CDR2 SFDVKD, per germline. V shed 3 bases and J shed 4 bases, with 17 bases lying between them. The CDR3 region has the DNA TGTGCCACCAGTGATCCTTCGAGGCAGGCGGGAGAGACCCAGTACTTC. Translated, it gives CATSDPSRQAGETQYF.

The chain has TRBV5-6 and TRBJ2-1, with 10 bases aligning to TRBD2. Unmatched junction bases numbered 7, after V lost 3 bases and J lost 4 bases. This CDR3 has 16 residues. CDR1 is SGHDT and CDR2 is YYEEEE in the germline V gene. The CDR3 nucleotides are TGTGCCAGCAGCTATTTAGCGGGAGGACTTTACAATGAGCAGTTCTTC. Amino acids: CASSYLAGGLYNEQFF.

This clonotype has more than one count but fewer than ten. The gene calls are TRBV3-1 and TRBJ2-1; maybe TRBD1 (6 bases). From germline, CDR1 is LGHDT and CDR2 YNNKEL (reference sequence). V was pared by 5 bases and J by 2 bases, with 13 bases between. This CDR3 region has 15 residues. As DNA, the CDR3 is TGTGCCAGCAGCTTCAGGGGTAGTCCCTACAATGAGCAGTTCTTC. Translation: CASSFRGSPYNEQFF.

This clonotype was counted between two and nine times. The chain has TRBV5-1 and TRBJ1-4; TRBD1 matches at 9 bases. Germline V gives CDR1 SGHRS, CDR2 YFSETQ. The CDR3 length is 18 residues. Trimming at V came to 1 base and at J to 0 bases, leaving 7 bases not matched to a gene. The CDR3 sequence: CASSLTPGQGATNEKLFF. The CDR3 coding sequence is TGCGCCAGCAGCTTGACCCCGGGACAGGGAGCAACTAATGAAAAACTGTTTTTT.